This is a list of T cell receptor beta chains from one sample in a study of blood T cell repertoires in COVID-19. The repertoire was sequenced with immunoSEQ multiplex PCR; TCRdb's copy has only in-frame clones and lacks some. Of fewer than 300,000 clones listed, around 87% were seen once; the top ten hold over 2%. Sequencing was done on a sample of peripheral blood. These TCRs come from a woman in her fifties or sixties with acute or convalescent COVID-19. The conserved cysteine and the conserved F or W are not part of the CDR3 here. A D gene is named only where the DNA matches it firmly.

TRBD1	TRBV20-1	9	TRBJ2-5	SADRGWTQY
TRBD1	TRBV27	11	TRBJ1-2	ASSLTGTYGYT
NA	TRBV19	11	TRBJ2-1	ASSMGEDNEQF
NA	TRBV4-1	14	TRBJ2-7	ASSGHRDLKPYEQY
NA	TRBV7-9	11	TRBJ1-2	ASSFSQLNGYT
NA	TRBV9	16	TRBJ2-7	ASSVAYWRWLAQYEQY
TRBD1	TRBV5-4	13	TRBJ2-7	ASSYASGQTYEQY
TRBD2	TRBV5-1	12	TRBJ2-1	ASSLGLAGSEQF
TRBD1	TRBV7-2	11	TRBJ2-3	ASSVPWGQGQY
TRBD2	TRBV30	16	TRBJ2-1	AWSVVTSGKTSYNEQF
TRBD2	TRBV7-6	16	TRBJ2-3	ASRRGTSGRSSTDTQY
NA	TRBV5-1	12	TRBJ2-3	ASSQAFGTDTQY
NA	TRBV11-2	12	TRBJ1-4	ASSPLQGREKLF
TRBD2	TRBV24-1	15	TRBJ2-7	ATSDSGLAGVPYEQY
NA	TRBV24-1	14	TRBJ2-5	ATSDYGNPGQETQY
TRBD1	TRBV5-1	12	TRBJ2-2	ASSRDRGPGELF
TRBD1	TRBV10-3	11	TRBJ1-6	ATRDRANSPLH
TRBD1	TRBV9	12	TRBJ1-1	ASSGGTENTEAF
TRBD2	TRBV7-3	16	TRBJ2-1	ASSLGTSGSRSLNEQF
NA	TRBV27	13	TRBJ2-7	ASSTSDRVYYEQY
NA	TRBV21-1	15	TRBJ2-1	ASRRASGNSSYNEQF
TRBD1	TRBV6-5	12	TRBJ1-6	ASRRTGAVSPLH
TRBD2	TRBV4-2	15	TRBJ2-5	ASSQDPSGRAGETQY
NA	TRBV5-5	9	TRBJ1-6	ASSISSPLH
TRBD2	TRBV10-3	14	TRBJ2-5	AISGGLAGNQETQY
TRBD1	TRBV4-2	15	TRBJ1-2	ASSSHKTGRWDYGYT
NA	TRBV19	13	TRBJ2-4	ATAGPLWAKNIQY
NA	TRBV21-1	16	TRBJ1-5	ASSKGAPWSQGDQPQH
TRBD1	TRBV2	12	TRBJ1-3	ASIITGAGNTIY
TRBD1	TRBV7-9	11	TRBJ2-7	ASSYTGGNEQY
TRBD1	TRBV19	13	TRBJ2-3	ASKSRGSDTDTQY
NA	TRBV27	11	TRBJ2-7	ASSLRASYEQY
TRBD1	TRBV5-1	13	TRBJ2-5	ASSVGTGVWETQY
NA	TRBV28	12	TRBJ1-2	ASSLPIGHYGYT
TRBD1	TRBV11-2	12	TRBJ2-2	ASSSNRGTGELF
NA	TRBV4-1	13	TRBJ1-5	ASSQIEQGNQPQH
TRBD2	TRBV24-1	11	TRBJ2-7	ATSDPGLAKQY
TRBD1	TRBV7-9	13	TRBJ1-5	ASSKTGGGNQPQH
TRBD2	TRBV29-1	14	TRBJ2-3	SVEGTSGRGADTQY
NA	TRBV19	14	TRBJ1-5	ASSILPQGQHQPQH
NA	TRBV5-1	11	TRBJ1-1	ASSLTANTEAF